Below are 2 T cell receptor beta chains sequenced from a single sample in a study of vaccination effects on CD4 cells after COVID-19 (dated by TCRdb to between 2022 and 2023). These receptors have no known antigen. The ViraFEST assay stimulated PBMC with viral peptide pools and then used TCR sequencing to identify antigen-specific CD4+ T cell clonotypes by expansion. After around eleven days of culture, CD4+ T cells were isolated with the EasySep CD4+ T cell isolation kit. Each participant got two doses of an mRNA SARS-CoV-2 vaccine, either BNT162b2 or mRNA-1273. The receptor library was made with the immunoSEQ multiplex PCR assay. TCRdb re-hosts the immuneACCESS table, in-frame sequences only. Its copies lack some clones; in the studies checked, an unresolved V gene accounts for under half of them, and the cause for the rest is not known. In this sample the table shows roughly 59,000 clones, around 78% of which occur a single time. The ten largest clones represent 1.5% to 2.5% of the sample.

Source: CD4+ T cells from PBMCs cultured with HCoV-OC43 spike peptides, taken after COVID-19 vaccination. The meaning of the sample's cell subset or site label: HCoV-OC43 spike overlapping peptide pool stimulation. All receptors derive from a human donor who received a COVID-19 vaccine.

The J gene is TRBJ2-3, the V gene TRBV30; a weak D match, TRBD2 (6 bases). The CDR3 contains 17 residues. The V end was cut by 3 bases, the J end by 6 bases, with 25 bases between. Germline CDR1 and CDR2: GTSNPN and SVGIG (reference sequence). CDR3 sequence (DNA): TGTGCCTGGAGCAAACGAGGCGGGATCCCCCTCGCGGATACGCAGTATTTT. As protein: CAWSKRGGIPLADTQYF.

The chain has TRBV7-2 and TRBJ1-4; 9 bases align to TRBD1. This CDR3 contains 15 residues. Germline-derived CDR1 and CDR2 are SGHTA and FQGNSA. Trimming took 5 bases from V and 3 from J; bases not matched to a gene: 4. The CDR3 region is CASSATGGPNEKLFF. The CDR3 DNA reads TGTGCCAGCAGCGCGACAGGGGGGCCTAATGAAAAACTGTTTTTT.